The present T cell receptor (beta chain) was sequenced within a study of blood T cell repertoires in COVID-19. The V end lost 8 bases, the J end lost 4 bases, and 5 bases lay between the germline ends. CDR3 length: 10 amino acids. Germline CDR1 and CDR2: SNHLY and FYNNEI. Profiled with immunoSEQ multiplex PCR; TCRdb holds only in-frame clones, not every one. The sample has 250,000 to 350,000 clones, around four fifths seen once. The sequencing sample was made of peripheral blood. The source is a woman in her forties or fifties with active or convalescent COVID-19. V usage is TRBV2 and J usage is TRBJ1-2; D is unresolved. Here the CDR3 DNA reads TGTGCCAGCCAGTCCTATGGCTACACCTTC. This gives the protein CASQSYGYTF. The full variable domain, with the rest looked up from reference TRBV2 and TRBJ1-2, is EPEVTQTPSHQVTQMGQEVILRCVPISNHLYFYWYRQILGQKVEFLVSFYNNEISEKSEIFDDQFSVERPDGSNFTLKIRSTKLEDSAMYFCASQSYGYTFGSGTRLTVV.